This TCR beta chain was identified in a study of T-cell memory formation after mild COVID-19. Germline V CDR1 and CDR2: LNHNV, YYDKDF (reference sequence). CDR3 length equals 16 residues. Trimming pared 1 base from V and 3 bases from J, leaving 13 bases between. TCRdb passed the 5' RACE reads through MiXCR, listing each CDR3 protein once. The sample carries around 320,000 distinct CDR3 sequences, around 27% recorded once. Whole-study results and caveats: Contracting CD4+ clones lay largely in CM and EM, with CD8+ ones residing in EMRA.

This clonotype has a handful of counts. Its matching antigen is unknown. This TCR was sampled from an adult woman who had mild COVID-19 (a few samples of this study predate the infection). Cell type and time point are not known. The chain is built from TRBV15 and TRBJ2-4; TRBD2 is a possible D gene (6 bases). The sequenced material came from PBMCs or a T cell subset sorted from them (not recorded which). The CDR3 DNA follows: TGTGCCACCAGCAGAGTGTTGGACTATAACAAAAACATTCAGTACTTC. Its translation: CATSRVLDYNKNIQYF.